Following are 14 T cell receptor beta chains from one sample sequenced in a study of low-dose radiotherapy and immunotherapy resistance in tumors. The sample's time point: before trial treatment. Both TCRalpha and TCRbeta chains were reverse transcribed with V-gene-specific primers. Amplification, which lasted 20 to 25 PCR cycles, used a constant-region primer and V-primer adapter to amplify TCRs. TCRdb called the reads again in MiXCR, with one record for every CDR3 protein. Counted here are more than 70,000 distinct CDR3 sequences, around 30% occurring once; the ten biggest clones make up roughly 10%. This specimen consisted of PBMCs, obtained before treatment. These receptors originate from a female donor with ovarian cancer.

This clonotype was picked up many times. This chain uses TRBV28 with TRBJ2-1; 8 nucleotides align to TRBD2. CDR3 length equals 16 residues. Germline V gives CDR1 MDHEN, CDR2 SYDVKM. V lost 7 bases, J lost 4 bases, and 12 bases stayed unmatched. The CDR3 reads CASTSGGTSGYNEQFF. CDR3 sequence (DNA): TGTGCCAGCACCTCTGGGGGAACTAGCGGATACAATGAGCAGTTCTTC.

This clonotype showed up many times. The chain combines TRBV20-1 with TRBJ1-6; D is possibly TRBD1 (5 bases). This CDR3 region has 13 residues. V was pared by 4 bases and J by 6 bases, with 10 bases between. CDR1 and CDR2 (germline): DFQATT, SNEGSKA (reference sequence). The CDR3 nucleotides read TGCAGTGCTATATCAGGGCTTAATTCACCCCTCCACTTT. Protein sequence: CSAISGLNSPLHF.

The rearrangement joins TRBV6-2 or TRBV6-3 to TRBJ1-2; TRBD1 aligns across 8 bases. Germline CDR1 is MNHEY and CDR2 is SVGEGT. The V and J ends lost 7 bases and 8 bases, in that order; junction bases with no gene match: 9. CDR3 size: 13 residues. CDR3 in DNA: TGTGCCAGCAACTTCAGGGGGCCGAAGGGCTACACCTTC. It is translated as CASNFRGPKGYTF.

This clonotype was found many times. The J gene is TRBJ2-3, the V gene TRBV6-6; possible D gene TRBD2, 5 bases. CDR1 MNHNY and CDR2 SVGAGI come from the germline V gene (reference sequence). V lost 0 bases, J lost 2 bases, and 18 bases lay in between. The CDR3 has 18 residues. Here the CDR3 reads CASSYSGLGSTNTDTQYF. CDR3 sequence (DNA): TGTGCCAGCAGTTACTCTGGATTGGGGTCGACTAACACAGATACGCAGTATTTT.

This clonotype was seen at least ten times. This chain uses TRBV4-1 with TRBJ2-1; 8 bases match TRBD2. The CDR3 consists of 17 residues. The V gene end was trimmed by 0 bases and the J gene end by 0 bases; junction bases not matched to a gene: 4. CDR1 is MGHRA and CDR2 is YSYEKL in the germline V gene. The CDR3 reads CASSQDFGRASYNEQFF. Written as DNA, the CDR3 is TGCGCCAGCAGCCAAGATTTCGGGAGGGCCTCCTACAATGAGCAGTTCTTC.

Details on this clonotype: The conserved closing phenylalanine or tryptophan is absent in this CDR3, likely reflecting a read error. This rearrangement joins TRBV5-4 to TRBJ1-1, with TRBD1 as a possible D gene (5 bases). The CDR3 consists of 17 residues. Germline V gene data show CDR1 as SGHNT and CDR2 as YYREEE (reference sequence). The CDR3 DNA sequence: TGCGCCAGCAGACAGCGGCCGTCGGACGGATTGAACACCGAAGCTTTCCTT. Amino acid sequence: CASRQRPSDGLNTEAFL.

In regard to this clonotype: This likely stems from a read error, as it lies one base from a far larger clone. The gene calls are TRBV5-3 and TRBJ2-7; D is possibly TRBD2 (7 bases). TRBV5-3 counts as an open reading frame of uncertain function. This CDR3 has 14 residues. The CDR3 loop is CARSLGGPVGEQYF. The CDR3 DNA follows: TGTGCCAGGAGCTTGGGGGGGCCGGTGGGGGAGCAGTACTTC.

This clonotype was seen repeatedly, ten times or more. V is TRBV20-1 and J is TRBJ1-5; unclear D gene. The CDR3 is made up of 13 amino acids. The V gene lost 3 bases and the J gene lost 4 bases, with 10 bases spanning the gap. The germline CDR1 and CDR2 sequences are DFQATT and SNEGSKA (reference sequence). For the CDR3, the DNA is TGCAGTGCTAGTAGGTCAGAGAATCAGCCCCAGCATTTT. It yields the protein CSASRSENQPQHF.

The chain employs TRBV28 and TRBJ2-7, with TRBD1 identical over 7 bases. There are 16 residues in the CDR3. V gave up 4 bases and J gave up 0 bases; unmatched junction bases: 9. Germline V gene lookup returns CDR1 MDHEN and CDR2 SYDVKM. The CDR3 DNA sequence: TGTGCCAGCAGTTGGATAACAGGGGACGACTCCTACGAGCAGTACTTC. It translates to CASSWITGDDSYEQYF.

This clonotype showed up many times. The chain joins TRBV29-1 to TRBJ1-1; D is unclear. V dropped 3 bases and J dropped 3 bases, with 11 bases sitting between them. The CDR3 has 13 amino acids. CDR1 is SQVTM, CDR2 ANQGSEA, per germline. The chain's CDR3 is CSVDEAPHTEAFF. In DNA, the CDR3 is TGCAGCGTTGATGAGGCCCCACACACTGAAGCTTTCTTT.

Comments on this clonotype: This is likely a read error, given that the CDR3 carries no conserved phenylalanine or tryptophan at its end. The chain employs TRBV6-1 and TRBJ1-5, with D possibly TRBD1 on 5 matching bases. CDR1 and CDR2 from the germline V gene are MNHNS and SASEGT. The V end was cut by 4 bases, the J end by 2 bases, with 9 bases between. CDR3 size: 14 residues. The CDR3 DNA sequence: TGTGCCAGCAGTGCCGACAGATGCAATCAGCCCCAGCATTCT. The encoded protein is CASSADRCNQPQHS.

CDR3 DNA: TGTGCCAGCAGTTTATGGGGTACAGGGGTCTACACCTTC. It yields the protein CASSLWGTGVYTF. This chain connects TRBV28 to TRBJ1-2, with 7 bases lining up with TRBD1. Germline V gene data show CDR1 as MDHEN and CDR2 as SYDVKM. The V and J ends lost 0 bases and 10 bases, in that order; junction bases with no gene match: 5. This CDR3 comprises 13 residues.

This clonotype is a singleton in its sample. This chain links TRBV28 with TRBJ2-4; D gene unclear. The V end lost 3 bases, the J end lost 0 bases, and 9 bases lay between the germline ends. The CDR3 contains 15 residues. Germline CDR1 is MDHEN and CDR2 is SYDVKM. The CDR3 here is CASSLTHPAKNIQYF. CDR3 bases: TGTGCCAGCAGTTTGACACACCCAGCCAAAAACATTCAGTACTTC.

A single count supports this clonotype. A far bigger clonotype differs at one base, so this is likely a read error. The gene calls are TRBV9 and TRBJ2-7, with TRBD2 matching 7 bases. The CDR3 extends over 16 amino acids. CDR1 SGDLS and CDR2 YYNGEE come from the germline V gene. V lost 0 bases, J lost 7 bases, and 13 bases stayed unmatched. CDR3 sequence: CASSVAAGAGYNEQYF. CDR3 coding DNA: TGTGCCAGCAGCGTAGCGGCGGGAGCGGGGTACAATGAGCAGTACTTC.